The 23 T cell receptor beta chains listed next were all sequenced from one sample in a study of T cell clusters in autoimmune cytopenias. Multiplex touch-down PCR amplified TRB using TRB-A and TRB-B pools in one tube. Each CDR3 protein gets one entry in TCRdb, which reprocessed the multiplex PCR reads and gives no DNA. This table lists 10,000 to 15,000 distinct CDR3 sequences. About 39,000 genome equivalents of blood DNA were amplified for TRB. These same records also appear under a second study, on T cell repertoires in aging, cancer and after chemotherapy.

Sequenced material: peripheral blood. All receptors derive from a human donor in good health.

The chain combines TRBV30 with TRBJ1-6. This CDR3 is 15 amino acids long. Germline values: CDR1 GTSNPN, CDR2 SVGIG (reference sequence). The CDR3: CALDPPSSYNSPLHF.

The V call is TRBV5-5, the J call TRBJ1-2. This CDR3 is 15 amino acids long. CDR1 is SGHKS, CDR2 YYEKEE, per germline (reference sequence). The CDR3 region is CASSYTPKTNYGYTF.

The gene calls are TRBV20-1 and TRBJ2-2; there is no DNA to check the TCRdb D call of TRBD1. Germline V gene sequence: CDR1 DFQATT, CDR2 SNEGSKA (reference sequence). The CDR3 totals 14 residues. This chain's CDR3 is CSASPGAVAGELFF.

This clonotype is labeled medium-sized based on frequency. The chain is built from TRBV5-4 and TRBJ2-2; absent DNA, TCRdb's TRBD2 call cannot be checked. Germline loops: CDR1 SGHNT, CDR2 YYREEE (reference sequence). CDR3 length equals 13 residues. CDR3 in amino acids: CASSHPSAGELFF.

This chain uses TRBV5-1 with TRBJ1-4. Germline CDR1 SGHRS, CDR2 YFSETQ. This CDR3 region has 14 residues. CDR3 protein: CASSPRTPNEKLFF.

This clonotype is deemed medium-sized (0.01 to 0.1%) by its frequency. The V gene is TRBV5-6, the J gene TRBJ1-2; TCRdb designates TRBD1, a call that cannot be tested without DNA. The CDR3 runs to 13 residues. CDR1 is SGHDT and CDR2 is YYEEEE in the germline V gene. CDR3: CASSPRDRGGYTF.

The chain combines TRBV7-9 with TRBJ2-5; TCRdb selects TRBD2, and the lack of DNA leaves this call unchecked. The CDR3 totals 13 residues. Germline V gene data show CDR1 as SEHNR and CDR2 as FQNEAQ (reference sequence). The CDR3 is CASSAGLLETQYF. The full variable domain, completed using reference TRBV7-9 and TRBJ2-5, is DTGVSQNPRHKITKRGQNVTFRCDPISEHNRLYWYRQTLGQGPEFLTYFQNEAQLEKSRLLSDRFSAERPKGSFSTLEIQRTEQGDSAMYLCASSAGLLETQYFGPGTRLLVL.

The chain links TRBV6-5 to TRBJ1-2; TCRdb indicates TRBD1, and absent DNA this call remains unverified. The germline V gene encodes CDR1 MNHEY and CDR2 SVGAGI. The CDR3 length is 16 residues. The CDR3 reads CASSYSSWTGSDGYTF.

V gene TRBV6-2 or TRBV6-3 combines with J gene TRBJ1-4. Germline loops: CDR1 MNHEY, CDR2 SVGEGT. The CDR3 loop spans 13 amino acids. The CDR3: CASSYLFNEKLFF.

In terms of frequency, this clonotype is medium-sized. The chain joins TRBV6-5 to TRBJ2-1. CDR1 is MNHEY and CDR2 is SVGAGI in the germline V gene. The CDR3 length is 13 residues. CDR3 protein: CASSYTPQVEQFF.

The chain combines TRBV7-9 with TRBJ2-3. CDR1 and CDR2 from the germline V gene are SEHNR and FQNEAQ (reference sequence). CDR3 length equals 14 residues. The CDR3 reads CASSFGVGTDTQYF.

According to its frequency, this clonotype is medium-sized. The chain carries TRBV11-2 and TRBJ1-6; TCRdb's assignment of TRBD1 cannot be checked, as there is no DNA. This CDR3 region has 15 residues. Germline CDR1 and CDR2: SGHAT and FQNNGV. This CDR3 is CASSGQSSYNSPLHF.

V gene TRBV27 combines with J gene TRBJ2-3; TCRdb's assignment of TRBD2 cannot be checked, as there is no DNA. The germline V gene has CDR1 MNHEY and CDR2 SMNVEV (reference sequence). The CDR3 has 15 residues. The CDR3 is CASSPRGSGGDTQYF.

This clonotype ranks as medium-sized in terms of frequency. The chain recombines TRBV12-3 or TRBV12-4 with TRBJ1-2. The CDR3 has 13 residues. This CDR3 is CASSQILGSGYTF.

By frequency, this clonotype is medium-sized (0.01 to 0.1%). V and J are TRBV30 and TRBJ1-3. Germline values: CDR1 GTSNPN, CDR2 SVGIG (reference sequence). The CDR3 has 13 residues. CDR3 sequence reads: CAWSGFSGNTIYF.

The CDR3 reads CASSPGTGLYGYTF. The V call is TRBV11-1, the J call TRBJ1-2; with no DNA, the TCRdb D assignment of TRBD1 cannot be verified. Germline V CDR1 and CDR2: SGHAT, FQDESV (reference sequence). The CDR3 runs 14 residues.

The chain carries TRBV20-1 and TRBJ1-2; TCRdb gives TRBD1 as the D gene, but with no DNA this cannot be confirmed. The V gene's germline CDR1 is DFQATT and CDR2 SNEGSKA (reference sequence). This CDR3 is built from 18 residues. This chain's CDR3 is CSARVTGAGDENSYGYTF.

V usage is TRBV20-1 and J usage is TRBJ1-6; the TCRdb call, TRBD1, lacks DNA for checking. The CDR3 has 16 residues. CDR1 DFQATT and CDR2 SNEGSKA come from the germline V gene (reference sequence). CDR3 in amino acids: CSAREPGLGYNSPLHF.

By frequency, this clonotype is medium-sized. The V and J genes are TRBV6-1 and TRBJ1-1; TCRdb names TRBD1, which stays unverified in the absence of DNA. CDR1 MNHNS and CDR2 SASEGT come from the germline V gene. The CDR3 is 14 residues long. The CDR3 reads CASDQGTVQTEAFF.

The chain has TRBV13 and TRBJ2-1; TCRdb selects TRBD1, and the lack of DNA leaves this call unchecked. CDR3 length equals 15 residues. In germline, CDR1 is PRHDT, CDR2 FYEKMQ (reference sequence). CDR3 protein: CASSLGTGSTNEQFF.

The chain has TRBV10-3 and TRBJ1-5; the D gene TCRdb calls, TRBD1, cannot be checked with no DNA. The CDR3 totals 15 residues. The germline V gene has CDR1 ENHRY and CDR2 SYGVKD. This CDR3 reads CAISEQGQGSQPQHF.

By frequency, this clonotype is medium-sized. This sequence joins TRBV20-1 and TRBJ2-7. The V gene's germline CDR1 is DFQATT and CDR2 SNEGSKA (reference sequence). This CDR3 is 11 amino acids long. CDR3: CSATQTYEQYF.

The chain combines TRBV6-4 with TRBJ2-3; TCRdb picks TRBD2, but there is no DNA to check that call. There are 16 residues in the CDR3. CDR1 is MRHNA, CDR2 SNTAGT, per germline. The chain's CDR3 is CASSDSAGGSTDTQYF.